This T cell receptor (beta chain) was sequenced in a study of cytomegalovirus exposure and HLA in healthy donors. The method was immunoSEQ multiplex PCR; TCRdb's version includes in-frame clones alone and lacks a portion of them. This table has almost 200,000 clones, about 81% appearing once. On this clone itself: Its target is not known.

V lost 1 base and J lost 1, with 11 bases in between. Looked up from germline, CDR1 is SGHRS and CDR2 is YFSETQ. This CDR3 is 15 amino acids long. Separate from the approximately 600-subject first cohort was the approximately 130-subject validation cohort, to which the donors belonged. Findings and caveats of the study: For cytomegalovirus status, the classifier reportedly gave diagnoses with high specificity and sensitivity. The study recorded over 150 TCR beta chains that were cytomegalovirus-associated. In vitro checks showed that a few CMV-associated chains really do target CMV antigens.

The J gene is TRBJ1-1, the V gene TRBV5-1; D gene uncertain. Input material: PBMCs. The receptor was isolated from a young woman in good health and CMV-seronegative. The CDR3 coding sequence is TGCGCCAGCAGCTTGCTGTACGAGGAGAACACTGAAGCTTTCTTT. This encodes CASSLLYEENTEAFF.